This T cell receptor beta chain was sequenced in a study of cytomegalovirus exposure and HLA in healthy donors. Germline CDR1 and CDR2: MNHNY and SVGAGI (reference sequence). V was pared by 4 bases and J by 2 bases, with 3 bases of the junction left unmatched. The CDR3 consists of 16 residues. The PCR ran on 60 Vbeta and 13 Jbeta primers. Measured with immunoSEQ multiplex PCR; TCRdb has only the in-frame clones, and not every one. The sample has about 140,000 clones, around 86% seen once. The rearrangement links TRBV6-6 to TRBJ2-2; TRBD2 matches 11 bases. This receptor was obtained from a woman in her 30s in good health and CMV-seronegative. Sequencing was done on a sample of PBMCs. The CDR3 coding sequence is TGTGCCAGCAGTTCCGGGACTAGCGGAAACACCGGGGAGCTGTTTTTT. Its translation is CASSSGTSGNTGELFF.